The 26 T cell receptor beta chains below all came from one sample that was sequenced in a study of T-cell memory formation after mild COVID-19 (dated by TCRdb to about 2021). The library was built by means of 5' RACE. Sequenced using an Illumina NovaSeq 6000. Using fastp trimming at Q25 and MiXCR clonotype assembly, TCRdb reanalyzed the public sequencing data and kept in-frame beta chains. Each entry merges the rows of one CDR3 protein and shows their most common DNA and genes. In all, the sample holds about 240,000 distinct CDR3 sequences, and 8% to 10% of those were seen once. The ten largest clones take up 22% of the sample. The sequenced sample was PBMCs or a T cell subset sorted from them (not recorded which). The source is a man aged 18 to 30 who had mild COVID-19 (a few samples of this study predate the infection). The sample titles of this study are shuffled in the database, so cell type and time point are left out; the donor was told from shared clones.

This clonotype was detected a few times. The chain uses TRBV4-1 and TRBJ2-1; 8 nucleotides align to TRBD2. This CDR3 has 14 residues. Germline lookup yields CDR1 MGHRA and CDR2 YSYEKL. V lost 1 base, J lost 7 bases, and 3 bases stayed unmatched. CDR3 bases: TGCGCCAGCAGCCAAGCGGGGGGGAGGAATGAGCAGTTCTTC. Translated, it gives CASSQAGGRNEQFF.

This clonotype was found many times. The rearrangement joins TRBV10-3 to TRBJ2-4, with TRBD1 as a possible D gene (5 bases). V was shortened by 0 bases and J by 0 bases, with 9 bases between the two germline ends. Germline CDR1 and CDR2: ENHRY and SYGVKD. The CDR3 is made up of 16 amino acids. CDR3 coding DNA: TGTGCCATCAGTGAGTCGGCAGGGCTAGCCAAAAACATTCAGTACTTC. Protein sequence: CAISESAGLAKNIQYF.

V usage is TRBV7-8 and J usage is TRBJ2-3; 11 nucleotides line up with TRBD2. The germline CDR1 and CDR2 sequences are SGHVS and FQNEAQ. Trimming removed 3 bases from V and 3 bases from J; junction bases left unmatched: 11. The CDR3 runs to 18 residues. CDR3: CASSFPGLAGGQTDTQYF. DNA for the CDR3: TGTGCCAGCAGCTTCCCCGGTCTAGCGGGGGGCCAGACAGATACGCAGTATTTT. Complete variable domain (other parts from reference TRBV7-8 and TRBJ2-3): GAGVSQSPRYKVAKRGQDVALRCDPISGHVSLFWYQQALGQGPEFLTYFQNEAQLDKSGLPSDRFFAERPEGSVSTLKIQRTQQEDSAVYLCASSFPGLAGGQTDTQYFGPGTRLTVL.

The chain is built from TRBV20-1 and TRBJ2-3, with 9 bases identical to TRBD2. V was pared by 1 base and J by 7 bases, with 18 bases of the junction left unmatched. Germline V CDR1 and CDR2: DFQATT, SNEGSKA (reference sequence). This CDR3 has 18 amino acids. CDR3 protein: CSARASITYSGGGNTQYF. In nucleotides, the CDR3 is TGCAGTGCTAGAGCATCAATCACTTATAGCGGGGGTGGGAATACGCAGTATTTT.

This clonotype was seen at least ten times. The chain recombines TRBV20-1 with TRBJ2-2, with 11 bases aligning to TRBD1. J was trimmed by 4 bases and V by 6 bases; bases with no gene match: 7. The V gene's germline CDR1 is DFQATT and CDR2 SNEGSKA (reference sequence). The CDR3 is made up of 15 amino acids. CDR3 nucleotide sequence: TGCAGTGCCCCGGACAGGGGGCGAGGCACCGGGGAGCTGTTTTTT. Residues: CSAPDRGRGTGELFF.

This rearrangement joins TRBV20-1 to TRBJ2-7; TRBD2 might be the D (5 bases). Deletions cut 6 bases from V and 3 bases from J, with 15 bases between. There are 13 residues in the CDR3. Germline CDR1 DFQATT, CDR2 SNEGSKA (reference sequence). The CDR3 bases are TGCAGTGCGCTAGCAATCCGAGTCTACGAGCAGTACGTC. Translated, it gives CSALAIRVYEQYV.

This clonotype was seen only a few times. The rearrangement links TRBV9 to TRBJ2-5, with D tentatively TRBD2 (6 bases). There are 15 residues in the CDR3. V was shortened by 3 bases and J by 4 bases, with 16 bases between the two germline ends. Germline loops: CDR1 SGDLS, CDR2 YYNGEE. This CDR3 reads CASSGPGLPRETQYF. In DNA form, the CDR3 reads TGTGCCAGCAGCGGACCGGGACTGCCCCGAGAGACCCAGTACTTC.

This clonotype appeared a few times. This chain uses TRBV7-2 with TRBJ1-1; possible D gene TRBD1, 5 bases. V was pared by 1 base and J by 8 bases, with 8 bases between. The CDR3 sequence is 12 residues long. Germline CDR1 is SGHTA and CDR2 is FQGNSA. In DNA form, the CDR3 reads TGTGCCAGCAGCTTAGTTTGGGGCGAAGCTTTCTTT. This sequence encodes CASSLVWGEAFF.

As DNA, the CDR3 is TGTGCCAGCAGTGCGGGACAGGGAAAGGAAGCTTTCTTT. It is translated as CASSAGQGKEAFF. This sequence joins TRBV6-1 and TRBJ1-1; TRBD1 agrees at 9 bases. CDR1 and CDR2 from the germline V gene are MNHNS and SASEGT. This CDR3 region has 13 residues. With 4 bases clipped from V and 8 bases from J, the junction kept 5 bases outside the gene matches.

V is TRBV6-6 and J is TRBJ2-3; D unclear. This CDR3 has 14 residues. Germline-derived CDR1 and CDR2 are MNHNY and SVGAGI (reference sequence). V lost 4 bases and J 3 bases, leaving 11 bases between the germline ends. The CDR3 here is CASSSASRTDTQYF. The DNA of the CDR3 is TGTGCCAGCAGTTCCGCAAGCAGGACAGATACGCAGTATTTT.

This clonotype was seen a handful of times. The chain couples TRBV7-9 to TRBJ2-7, with no clear D. V was clipped by 2 bases and J by 7 bases, with 9 bases between them. The CDR3 totals 12 residues. Germline-derived CDR1 and CDR2 are SEHNR and FQNEAQ (reference sequence). The CDR3 DNA sequence: TGTGCCAGCAGCTTACGGTTAGGAGAGCAGTACTTC. This codes for CASSLRLGEQYF. Full variable domain (missing parts from reference TRBV7-9 and TRBJ2-7): DTGVSQNPRHKITKRGQNVTFRCDPISEHNRLYWYRQTLGQGPEFLTYFQNEAQLEKSRLLSDRFSAERPKGSFSTLEIQRTEQGDSAMYLCASSLRLGEQYFGPGTRLTVT.

This clonotype appeared a few times. V gene TRBV12-3 or TRBV12-4 combines with J gene TRBJ2-2; no firm D call. There are 11 residues in the CDR3. The V and J ends lost 7 bases and 10 bases respectively, with 10 bases between them. The CDR3 spells CASTSRPELFF. The CDR3 region has the DNA TGTGCCAGCACCAGCCGGCCGGAGCTGTTTTTT.

The chain carries TRBV6-5 and TRBJ2-5; a possible D gene is TRBD2 (6 bases). Germline-derived CDR1 and CDR2 are MNHEY and SVGAGI. The CDR3 spans 14 residues. V lost 2 bases to trimming and J lost 2 bases, with 9 bases between them. The CDR3 DNA is TGTGCCAGCAGTTACGCCGGGAGTCAAGAGACCCAGTACTTC. Its translation is CASSYAGSQETQYF.

The chain recombines TRBV29-1 with TRBJ1-1, with D uncertain. The V end lost 3 bases, the J end lost 1 base, and 6 bases lay between the germline ends. The CDR3 length is 12 residues. CDR1 and CDR2 (germline): SQVTM, ANQGSEA. The CDR3 loop is CSVEAENTEAFF. The CDR3 bases are TGCAGCGTTGAGGCCGAGAACACTGAAGCTTTCTTT.

This clonotype was detected ten times or more. The chain combines TRBV5-1 with TRBJ1-1; 9 bases align to TRBD1. V gave up 2 bases and J gave up 4 bases; unmatched junction bases: 6. The CDR3 has 15 residues. The germline gives CDR1 SGHRS, CDR2 YFSETQ. The DNA for the CDR3 is TGCGCCAGCAGCTTTGACAGGGGGGTCGGCACTGAAGCTTTCTTT. Amino acids: CASSFDRGVGTEAFF.

This clonotype was picked up many times. The J gene is TRBJ2-3, the V gene TRBV20-1; possibly TRBD2 for D (6 bases). CDR3 length equals 15 residues. Germline V gives CDR1 DFQATT, CDR2 SNEGSKA (reference sequence). The V end was cut by 6 bases, the J end by 0 bases, with 16 bases between. This chain's CDR3 is CSAPAKRASTDTQYF. Here the CDR3 DNA reads TGCAGTGCCCCCGCGAAGCGGGCTAGCACAGATACGCAGTATTTT.

The chain couples TRBV5-1 to TRBJ2-4; no definite D call. The germline V gene has CDR1 SGHRS and CDR2 YFSETQ. Trimming left V 0 bases short and J 0 bases short, with 7 bases between. The CDR3 has 15 residues. The CDR3 here is CASSLDTIAKNIQYF. CDR3 sequence (DNA): TGCGCCAGCAGCTTGGACACCATAGCCAAAAACATTCAGTACTTC.

The chain links TRBV12-3 or TRBV12-4 to TRBJ2-5, with D perhaps matching TRBD2 (6 bases). Trimming removed 4 bases at V and 4 bases at J, with 19 bases between. This CDR3 contains 16 residues. CDR3 residues: CASSSYGLGEAETQYF. CDR3 bases: TGTGCCAGCAGTTCATATGGACTCGGGGAGGCAGAGACCCAGTACTTC.

Relative to its sample, this clonotype is medium-sized. The chain is built from TRBV7-8 and TRBJ1-4; D is uncertain. The germline V and J ends were trimmed by 3 bases and 8 bases, with 4 bases remaining between them. The length of the CDR3 is 11 residues. Germline V CDR1 and CDR2: SGHVS, FQNEAQ. The CDR3 DNA follows: TGTGCCAGCAGCTTTGGGGAAAAACTGTTTTTT. Protein: CASSFGEKLFF. The variable domain in full, completed from reference TRBV7-8 and TRBJ1-4, reads GAGVSQSPRYKVAKRGQDVALRCDPISGHVSLFWYQQALGQGPEFLTYFQNEAQLDKSGLPSDRFFAERPEGSVSTLKIQRTQQEDSAVYLCASSFGEKLFFGSGTQLSVL.

This clonotype was seen many times. The CDR3 protein is CSAKVQIYGYTF. In DNA form, the CDR3 reads TGCAGTGCTAAGGTACAGATCTATGGCTACACCTTC. The rearrangement links TRBV20-1 to TRBJ1-2; D unresolved. The length of the CDR3 is 12 residues. Germline V gives CDR1 DFQATT, CDR2 SNEGSKA (reference sequence). Trimming left V 4 bases short and J 4 bases short, with 10 bases between.

Ten or more counts support this clonotype. This chain's CDR3 is CASGGTDTQYF. CDR3 DNA sequence: TGTGCCTCAGGGGGCACAGATACGCAGTATTTT. The rearrangement joins TRBV7-8 to TRBJ2-3; possibly TRBD1 for D (6 bases). CDR3 size: 11 residues. Germline assignment: CDR1 SGHVS and CDR2 FQNEAQ. The ends were cut back, 11 bases at V and 1 base at J, with 7 bases in the middle.

The chain recombines TRBV25-1 with TRBJ2-2; the D gene is possibly TRBD2 (6 bases). Germline CDR1 is MGHDK and CDR2 is SYGVNS. Trimming removed 5 bases from V and 6 bases from J, with 19 bases in between. The CDR3 contains 16 residues. The CDR3 here is CASSPTSEGAAGELFF. CDR3 DNA sequence: TGTGCCAGCAGTCCGACTAGTGAGGGAGCGGCCGGGGAGCTGTTTTTT.

This clonotype was observed a handful of times. The genes are TRBV11-2 and TRBJ2-1; D ambiguous. This CDR3 has 14 residues. The ends were cut back, 7 bases at V and 4 bases at J, with 14 bases in the middle. Germline CDR1 is SGHAT and CDR2 is FQNNGV. CDR3 protein: CASNPTVGYNEQFF. For the CDR3, the DNA is TGTGCCAGCAACCCTACGGTGGGGTACAATGAGCAGTTCTTC.

This clonotype was counted at least ten times. The V and J genes are TRBV18 and TRBJ1-1; possible D gene TRBD1, 6 bases. This CDR3 spans 19 amino acids. The V gene lost 0 bases and the J gene lost 7 bases, with 27 bases spanning the gap. The germline V gene has CDR1 KGHSH and CDR2 LQKENI. In DNA, the CDR3 is TGTGCCAGCTCACCACCGTTGGTTTACAGGGAGTGGGGGGATTATGAAGCTTTCTTT. This translates into CASSPPLVYREWGDYEAFF.

The chain combines TRBV30 with TRBJ2-7; tentatively, D is TRBD2 (7 bases). V was shortened by 4 bases and J by 6 bases, with 22 bases between the two germline ends. CDR3 length equals 15 residues. Germline V gene sequence: CDR1 GTSNPN, CDR2 SVGIG (reference sequence). The CDR3 region is CAWTPWEGGLREQYF. CDR3 nucleotides: TGTGCCTGGACCCCGTGGGAGGGGGGATTACGCGAGCAGTACTTC.

This clonotype turned up a few times. The chain uses TRBV5-6 and TRBJ2-3; D may be TRBD2 (6 bases). Trimming stripped 3 bases from V and 5 bases from J, with 16 bases between. This CDR3 has 15 amino acids. Germline-derived CDR1 and CDR2 are SGHDT and YYEEEE. CDR3 nucleotide sequence: TGTGCCAGCAGCTCGGCGGGCGCGGGGAAAGATACGCAGTATTTT. Its protein product is CASSSAGAGKDTQYF.